The clone carrying this T cell receptor (beta chain) was counted at least ten times. In germline, CDR1 is GTSNPN, CDR2 SVGIG (reference sequence). The CDR3 runs to 11 residues. Trimming took 0 bases from V and 5 from J, leaving 4 bases between them. Genomic DNA was employed as the template in profiling TCR beta VDJ and CDR3. In TCRdb, the reads were re-called with MiXCR into one record per CDR3 protein. The table has around 430,000 distinct CDR3 sequences, approximately 33% seen once. Patients selected for sequencing had displayed CD8+CD57+ cell expansion by flow cytometry. Severe acquired aplastic anemia affected all patients. The sample comes from a study of CD8+CD57+ T cells in acquired aplastic anemia.

This rearrangement joins TRBV30 to TRBJ1-2; no clear D gene. The receptor comes from a human donor with aplastic anemia. Sequencing was done on a sample of sorted CD4+, CD8+, or CD8+CD57+ T cells (not recorded which) from PBMCs. The CDR3 sequence: CAWSVQYGYTF. The DNA of the CDR3 is TGTGCCTGGAGTGTCCAGTATGGCTACACCTTC. The whole variable domain, remainder taken from reference TRBV30 and TRBJ1-2, is SQTIHQWPATLVQPVGSPLSLECTVEGTSNPNLYWYRQAAGRGLQLLFYSVGIGQISSEVPQNLSASRPQDRQFILSSKKLLLSDSGFYLCAWSVQYGYTFGSGTRLTVV.